This passage covers 20 T cell receptor beta chains from one sample sequenced in a study of cytomegalovirus exposure and HLA in healthy donors (dated by TCRdb to about 2017). The method was the immunoSEQ multiplex PCR assay. The multiplex PCR relied on a mix of 60 forward primers for TCR Vbeta segments and 13 reverse primers for TCR Jbeta segments. This is the immuneACCESS table as TCRdb keeps it, with only in-frame sequences that have V and J called. A part of the clones is gone; compared with another copy, unresolved V genes explain less than half, and the rest is unexplained. The sample yields under 150,000 clones; approximately 90% were counted once. The ten largest clonotypes hold less than 5.5% of the sample. Sequencing input: PBMCs. Source of these receptors: a woman in her 30s in good health and CMV-seronegative.

This rearrangement joins TRBV6-6 to TRBJ1-2; 9 nucleotides line up with TRBD1. The CDR3 is 14 amino acids. Per germline, CDR1 MNHNY and CDR2 SVGAGI (reference sequence). V was clipped by 2 bases and J by 10 bases; unmatched bases: 8. The CDR3 loop reads CASSYGGQGGSYTF. CDR3 nucleotide sequence: TGTGCCAGCAGTTACGGGGGACAGGGAGGGTCCTACACCTTC.

The chain couples TRBV2 to TRBJ1-2; 9 bases agree with TRBD1. The germline V gene encodes CDR1 SNHLY and CDR2 FYNNEI. This CDR3 region has 13 residues. V dropped 11 bases and J dropped 7; count of bases not matched to a gene: 11. The CDR3 DNA sequence: TGTGCCGGGGAGGACAGGGGAGGAGGTGGCTACACCTTC. Amino acids: CAGEDRGGGGYTF.

The rearrangement joins TRBV10-3 to TRBJ1-2; D not resolved. Per the germline V gene, CDR1 is ENHRY and CDR2 is SYGVKD. The CDR3 runs 17 residues. Deletions cut 2 bases from V and 4 bases from J, with 20 bases between. The CDR3 sequence: CAISEGYGQVGVYGYTF. The CDR3 nucleotides read TGTGCCATCAGTGAGGGTTATGGCCAGGTGGGTGTCTATGGCTACACCTTC.

J is TRBJ2-7 and V is TRBV28; D is ambiguous. CDR1 and CDR2 from the germline V gene are MDHEN and SYDVKM. Trimming removed 6 bases at V and 3 bases at J, with 12 bases between. The CDR3 has 13 amino acids. CDR3 in amino acids: CASRGLPGYEQYF. The CDR3 bases are TGTGCCAGCAGAGGCCTTCCAGGCTACGAGCAGTACTTC.

CDR3 nucleotides: TGCGCCAGCAGCCACCGGACAGGGGGCTCAGATACGCAGTATTTT. This codes for CASSHRTGGSDTQYF. This rearrangement joins TRBV4-3 to TRBJ2-3, with TRBD1 matching over 11 bases. Trimming at V came to 3 bases and at J to 4 bases, leaving 3 bases not matched to a gene. Germline V CDR1 and CDR2: LGHNA, YSLEER. The CDR3 contains 15 residues.

This chain links TRBV28 with TRBJ2-7; TRBD1 matches at 8 bases. J gave up 1 base and V 5 bases, and 7 bases lay outside the gene matches. The germline CDR1 and CDR2 sequences are MDHEN and SYDVKM. The CDR3 is made up of 15 amino acids. CDR3 nucleotide sequence: TGTGCCAGCAGTCCACGGACAGGGAGGTCCTACGAGCAGTACTTC. Amino acid sequence: CASSPRTGRSYEQYF.

This sequence joins TRBV6-5 and TRBJ1-2; TRBD1 might be the D (5 bases). The CDR3 spans 14 residues. The V end lost 6 bases, the J end lost 7 bases, and 18 bases lay between the germline ends. From germline, CDR1 is MNHEY and CDR2 SVGAGI. CDR3 DNA sequence: TGTGCCAGCAGGCCCGCAGGGTTAGTACTTGGCTACACCTTC. Its protein product is CASRPAGLVLGYTF.

This clone was detected once. The V call is TRBV5-3, the J call TRBJ2-4, with D maybe TRBD2 (5 bases). TRBV5-3 is flagged as an ORF with uncertain function. This CDR3 comprises 19 residues. The V gene lost 1 base and the J gene lost 0 bases, with 20 bases spanning the gap. The CDR3 coding sequence is TGTGCCAGAAGCTTGTGGACTGAGAGTATTTTGGTAGCCAAAAACATTCAGTACTTC. Encoded protein: CARSLWTESILVAKNIQYF.

CDR3 region: CASSRSGQGTYEQYF. In nucleotides, the CDR3 is TGCGCCAGCAGCCGATCGGGACAGGGGACCTACGAGCAGTACTTC. The J gene is TRBJ2-7, the V gene TRBV4-3, with TRBD1 matching 10 bases. The CDR3 is made up of 15 amino acids. The V and J ends lost 4 bases and 2 bases, in that order; junction bases with no gene match: 5. Germline loops: CDR1 LGHNA, CDR2 YSLEER.

The genes are TRBV19 and TRBJ1-5; D is perhaps TRBD1 (6 bases). The length of the CDR3 is 15 residues. In germline, CDR1 is LNHDA, CDR2 SQIVND (reference sequence). V was shortened by 7 bases and J by 6 bases, with 19 bases between the two germline ends. The CDR3 nucleotides read TGTGCCAGTACCCGAAACAGGGAGCGTGGTCAGCCCCAGCATTTT. Translating gives CASTRNRERGQPQHF.

The chain couples TRBV5-4 to TRBJ2-5, with 9 bases identical to TRBD1. The V gene's germline CDR1 is SGHNT and CDR2 YYREEE (reference sequence). This CDR3 spans 15 amino acids. With V trimmed by 4 bases and J by 1 base, 5 bases remained unmatched. CDR3 DNA: TGTGCCAGCAGCAAGACAGGGGGAGTCCAAGAGACCCAGTACTTC. Encoded protein: CASSKTGGVQETQYF.

The chain is built from TRBV6-6 and TRBJ1-6; no clear D. Trimming shortened V by 0 bases and J by 8 bases, and 11 bases separated the two germline ends. The CDR3 consists of 15 residues. Per germline, CDR1 MNHNY and CDR2 SVGAGI (reference sequence). The DNA of the CDR3 is TGTGCCAGCAGTTACTCGACACAGATTTATTCACCCCTCCACTTT. Protein sequence: CASSYSTQIYSPLHF.

The chain has TRBV5-6 and TRBJ2-7; no firm D call. With 4 bases removed from V and 4 bases from J, the gap between germline ends came to 15 bases. CDR1 and CDR2 from the germline V gene are SGHDT and YYEEEE. This CDR3 comprises 14 residues. CDR3 loop: CASSLRTYSYEQYF. CDR3 DNA: TGTGCCAGCAGCCTCCGAACGTACTCTTACGAGCAGTACTTC.

This chain connects TRBV29-1 to TRBJ1-4; TRBD1 is a possible D gene (6 bases). This CDR3 is built from 13 residues. CDR1 and CDR2 from the germline V gene are SQVTM and ANQGSEA. Trimming stripped 6 bases from V and 5 bases from J, with 13 bases between. In DNA, the CDR3 is TGCAGCGTCGACGGGGGGCTGAATGAAAAACTGTTTTTT. Translation gives CSVDGGLNEKLFF.

Details on this clone: In the same sample, other DNA sequences code for this CDR3. The gene calls are TRBV27 and TRBJ1-1; D is unclear. The CDR3 has 13 amino acids. Germline assignment: CDR1 MNHEY and CDR2 SMNVEV (reference sequence). The V gene lost 1 base and the J gene lost 4 bases, with 7 bases spanning the gap. In DNA form, the CDR3 reads TGTGCCAGCAGTTTATACCGGGGCACTGAAGCTTTCTTT. It specifies CASSLYRGTEAFF.

V usage is TRBV27 and J usage is TRBJ2-1; D is possibly TRBD2 (6 bases). Germline V lookup: CDR1 MNHEY, CDR2 SMNVEV (reference sequence). V was shortened by 2 bases and J by 4 bases, with 15 bases between the two germline ends. The CDR3 covers 16 residues. As DNA, the CDR3 is TGTGCCAGCAGTTTAGGTCCGGGAGTCGGGTACAATGAGCAGTTCTTC. Translated: CASSLGPGVGYNEQFF.

The chain employs TRBV5-4 and TRBJ2-1; D perhaps matches TRBD2 (5 bases). Germline values: CDR1 SGHNT, CDR2 YYREEE (reference sequence). V was pared by 3 bases and J by 10 bases, with 14 bases between. This CDR3 comprises 13 residues. The CDR3 is CASSYGLAREQFF. The CDR3 region has the DNA TGTGCCAGCAGCTACGGCCTAGCTAGGGAGCAGTTCTTC.

The V call is TRBV19, the J call TRBJ2-5, with TRBD2 matching 11 bases. The CDR3 runs to 15 residues. Losses at the gene ends were 8 bases for V and 2 bases for J; bases not matched to a gene: 7. Germline CDR1 and CDR2: LNHDA and SQIVND (reference sequence). The CDR3 sequence: CASSWGTSGQETQYF. In DNA form, the CDR3 reads TGTGCCAGTTCCTGGGGGACTAGCGGACAAGAGACCCAGTACTTC. The entire variable domain, with the rest obtained from reference TRBV19 and TRBJ2-5, is as follows: DGGITQSPKYLFRKEGQNVTLSCEQNLNHDAMYWYRQDPGQGLRLIYYSQIVNDFQKGDIAEGYSVSREKKESFPLTVTSAQKNPTAFYLCASSWGTSGQETQYFGPGTRLLVL.

In its sample, this clone was seen a few times. The V and J genes are TRBV5-6 and TRBJ1-3; possible D gene TRBD1, 6 bases. Germline V gives CDR1 SGHDT, CDR2 YYEEEE. The length of the CDR3 is 15 residues. Trimming pared 3 bases from V and 1 base from J, leaving 11 bases between. In DNA form, the CDR3 reads TGTGCCAGCAGCTGGGGGCCCAATTCTGGAAACACCATATATTTT. Residues: CASSWGPNSGNTIYF.

The V gene is TRBV6-6, the J gene TRBJ2-3; 7 bases align to TRBD2. The V segment lost 6 bases and the J segment 0 bases; nucleotides outside the gene matches: 9. The germline CDR1 and CDR2 sequences are MNHNY and SVGAGI (reference sequence). CDR3 size: 16 residues. The CDR3 DNA reads TGTGCCAGCAGAGGAGGGCCTAGCGGCAGCACAGATACGCAGTATTTT. It is translated as CASRGGPSGSTDTQYF.